The rows below give T cell receptor beta chains drawn from one sample of a study of control samples from healthy donors and cancer patients. Libraries were prepared by immunoSEQ multiplex PCR; TCRdb keeps only in-frame clonotypes and omits some of them. The sample includes about 47,000 clones, 80% of them seen just once. Sequencing input: blood. These receptor sequences come from a man aged 65 to 85 in good health. Each CDR3 is given with its conserved first and last residue. Each record gives: V gene, clone size, D gene, J gene, CDR3 DNA, CDR3 protein. A D gene is named only where the DNA matches it firmly. Rows may omit the clone size; those that give it use once, few, many or a size class.

V gene: TRBV19; clone size: NA; D gene: TRBD1; J gene: TRBJ2-5; CDR3 DNA: TGTGCCAGTTCGGAGACAGGGGGGGAGACCCAGTACTTC; CDR3 protein: CASSETGGETQYF
V gene: TRBV30; clone size: NA; D gene: NA; J gene: TRBJ2-2; CDR3 DNA: TGTGCCTGGAAAGGGGTTGGCGGGGAGCTGTTTTTT; CDR3 protein: CAWKGVGGELFF
V gene: TRBV7-2; clone size: NA; D gene: TRBD1; J gene: TRBJ1-2; CDR3 DNA: TGTGCCAGCAGCTTGCAATCCGGGACAGCGGATGGCTACACCTTC; CDR3 protein: CASSLQSGTADGYTF
V gene: TRBV28; clone size: few; D gene: NA; J gene: TRBJ2-3; CDR3 DNA: TGTGCCAGCAGACGGGGGCCGGGTCTAGGTCCTTCAGATACGCAGTATTTT; CDR3 protein: CASRRGPGLGPSDTQYF
V gene: TRBV19; clone size: NA; D gene: NA; J gene: TRBJ2-1; CDR3 DNA: TGTGCCAGTAGTAAAGTCAGTTCCTCCTACAATGAGCAGTTCTTC; CDR3 protein: CASSKVSSSYNEQFF
V gene: TRBV7-2; clone size: once; D gene: NA; J gene: TRBJ1-5; CDR3 DNA: TGTGCCAGCAGCTTAAACACTCAGCCCCAGCATTTT; CDR3 protein: CASSLNTQPQHF
V gene: TRBV11-3; clone size: NA; D gene: NA; J gene: TRBJ2-7; CDR3 DNA: TGTGCCAGCAGCTTAGCAGGGGACGCCTACGAGCAGTACTTC; CDR3 protein: CASSLAGDAYEQYF
V gene: TRBV2; clone size: NA; D gene: TRBD1; J gene: TRBJ1-4; CDR3 DNA: TGTGCCAGCAGCGGACAGGGTGGGCAAAAACTGTTTTTT; CDR3 protein: CASSGQGGQKLFF
V gene: TRBV6-1; clone size: NA; D gene: NA; J gene: TRBJ2-7; CDR3 DNA: TGTGCCAGCAGTGAAATATGGCCGAGCTCCTACGAGCAGTACTTC; CDR3 protein: CASSEIWPSSYEQYF
V gene: TRBV5-6; clone size: NA; D gene: NA; J gene: TRBJ2-5; CDR3 DNA: TGTGCCAGCAGCTCGAGCTCTGGGGAGACCCAGTACTTC; CDR3 protein: CASSSSSGETQYF
V gene: TRBV18; clone size: NA; D gene: NA; J gene: TRBJ2-4; CDR3 DNA: TGTGCCAGCTCACCACTACGGGGATTGACCAAAAACATTCAGTACTTC; CDR3 protein: CASSPLRGLTKNIQYF
V gene: TRBV30; clone size: NA; D gene: NA; J gene: TRBJ2-1; CDR3 DNA: TGTGCCTGGAGTGTAAGCGGCTTCTACAATGAGCAGTTCTTC; CDR3 protein: CAWSVSGFYNEQFF
V gene: TRBV29-1; clone size: few; D gene: NA; J gene: TRBJ1-1; CDR3 DNA: TGCAGCGCCCAAAGGTCGGAGAACACTGAAGCTTTCTTT; CDR3 protein: CSAQRSENTEAFF
V gene: TRBV5-1; clone size: NA; D gene: NA; J gene: TRBJ2-2; CDR3 DNA: TGCGCCAGCAGCACCGGGGGAGGGGAGCTGTTTTTT; CDR3 protein: CASSTGGGELFF
V gene: TRBV5-6; clone size: NA; D gene: TRBD1; J gene: TRBJ1-5; CDR3 DNA: TGTGCCAGCAGCTCCATCGGACAGGGAGAAAATCAGCCCCAGCATTTT; CDR3 protein: CASSSIGQGENQPQHF
V gene: TRBV27; clone size: NA; D gene: TRBD1; J gene: TRBJ1-5; CDR3 DNA: TGTGCCAGCAGTGCGGGACAGGGCAATCAGCCCCAGCATTTT; CDR3 protein: CASSAGQGNQPQHF
V gene: TRBV7-2; clone size: once; D gene: NA; J gene: TRBJ1-4; CDR3 DNA: TGTGCCAGCAGCTTAGTAGGCGGCGAAAAACTGTTTTTT; CDR3 protein: CASSLVGGEKLFF
V gene: TRBV5-5; clone size: NA; D gene: NA; J gene: TRBJ2-1; CDR3 DNA: TGTGCCAGCAGCCCGCGGAATGAGCAGTTCTTC; CDR3 protein: CASSPRNEQFF
V gene: TRBV2; clone size: NA; D gene: TRBD1; J gene: TRBJ1-2; CDR3 DNA: TGTGCGCACAGGAGGACAGGGGGCGATGGCTACACCTTC; CDR3 protein: CAHRRTGGDGYTF
V gene: TRBV6-6; clone size: NA; D gene: NA; J gene: TRBJ2-3; CDR3 DNA: TGTGCCAGCAGTAGAGGGGGTAGCACAGATACGCAGTATTTT; CDR3 protein: CASSRGGSTDTQYF
V gene: TRBV5-1; clone size: NA; D gene: NA; J gene: TRBJ1-4; CDR3 DNA: TGCGCCAGCAGCTTTTCAGGGATTGCAACTAATGAAAAACTGTTTTTT; CDR3 protein: CASSFSGIATNEKLFF
V gene: TRBV15; clone size: NA; D gene: TRBD2; J gene: TRBJ2-3; CDR3 DNA: TGTGCCACCAGCAGAGATTGGAAGCGGGGGAACACAGATACGCAGTATTTT; CDR3 protein: CATSRDWKRGNTDTQYF
V gene: TRBV30; clone size: NA; D gene: TRBD1; J gene: TRBJ1-2; CDR3 DNA: TGTGCCTGGGCTCGGGACAGGCCATATGGCTACACCTTC; CDR3 protein: CAWARDRPYGYTF
V gene: TRBV24-1; clone size: NA; D gene: NA; J gene: TRBJ1-1; CDR3 DNA: TGTGCCACCAATAATGGGCAGAACACTGAAGCTTTCTTT; CDR3 protein: CATNNGQNTEAFF
V gene: TRBV28; clone size: NA; D gene: TRBD2; J gene: TRBJ2-3; CDR3 DNA: TGTGCCAGCAGTGGAGCGGGGGGGCCAACAGATACGCAGTATTTT; CDR3 protein: CASSGAGGPTDTQYF
V gene: TRBV7-2; clone size: NA; D gene: NA; J gene: TRBJ1-5; CDR3 DNA: TGTGCCAGCAGCTTACGGGCAGGCGGAGAGCCCCAGCATTTT; CDR3 protein: CASSLRAGGEPQHF
V gene: TRBV19; clone size: NA; D gene: NA; J gene: TRBJ2-5; CDR3 DNA: TGTGCCAGTAGTATAGTCAGAGGAAAGTACGGGCCTGAGACCCAGTACTTC; CDR3 protein: CASSIVRGKYGPETQYF
V gene: TRBV2; clone size: NA; D gene: NA; J gene: TRBJ1-5; CDR3 DNA: TGTGCCAGCAGTGAAGCGGGCGCATCCCAGGGTTTCTATAGCAATCAGCCCCAGCATTTT; CDR3 protein: CASSEAGASQGFYSNQPQHF
V gene: TRBV7-2; clone size: NA; D gene: NA; J gene: TRBJ1-1; CDR3 DNA: TGTGCCAGCAGCTCGTCATGGGCCGAGGGTTTGAACACTGAAGCTTTCTTT; CDR3 protein: CASSSSWAEGLNTEAFF
V gene: TRBV19; clone size: once; D gene: NA; J gene: TRBJ2-1; CDR3 DNA: TGTGCCAGTAGCCTCCTTCTTACGCCCCCCCACAATGAGCAGTTCTTC; CDR3 protein: CASSLLLTPPHNEQFF
V gene: TRBV2; clone size: NA; D gene: TRBD2; J gene: TRBJ2-7; CDR3 DNA: TGTGCCAGCAAAGGGGAGGGCTACGAGCAGTACTTC; CDR3 protein: CASKGEGYEQYF
V gene: TRBV6-5; clone size: NA; D gene: NA; J gene: TRBJ2-2; CDR3 DNA: TGTGCCAGCACCACCGGGTCCAGGGGGGAGCTGTTTTTT; CDR3 protein: CASTTGSRGELFF
V gene: TRBV3-1/TRBV3-2; clone size: NA; D gene: NA; J gene: TRBJ2-2; CDR3 DNA: TGTGCCAGCAGCCCGAGGCCCGGGACAAACACCGGGGAGCTGTTTTTT; CDR3 protein: CASSPRPGTNTGELFF
V gene: TRBV29-1; clone size: NA; D gene: NA; J gene: TRBJ2-7; CDR3 DNA: TGCAGCGTCGCAAAGAAAAATGGGGGCAACGAGCAGTACTTC; CDR3 protein: CSVAKKNGGNEQYF
V gene: TRBV19; clone size: NA; D gene: NA; J gene: TRBJ2-7; CDR3 DNA: TGTGCCAGTAGTATAACCGAAGCGGACTACGAGCAGTACTTC; CDR3 protein: CASSITEADYEQYF